Described below is a single T cell receptor (beta chain) sequence and its context. The entry originates in a study of blood T cell repertoires in COVID-19. In the original processing: Reference gene primer amplification gave estimated nucleated cell counts. Method: immunoSEQ multiplex PCR; TCRdb's copy keeps in-frame clones and lacks some. The D gene and trimming were derived from the DNA, and the V and J assignments and clone size from that table. This table has 200,000 to 250,000 clones, about 80% appearing once. Trimming pared 3 bases from V and 4 bases from J, leaving 12 bases between. This CDR3 is built from 14 residues. Germline V gives CDR1 PRHDT, CDR2 FYEKMQ (reference sequence).

V is TRBV13 and J is TRBJ2-5, with a tentative D call TRBD2 (6 bases). The TCR sequence derives from a woman in her 50s who had been exposed to COVID-19. Material for sequencing was PBMCs or T cells enriched from blood (not recorded which). The chain's CDR3 is CASSLGGHAETQYF. The CDR3 bases are TGTGCCAGCAGCTTGGGAGGACATGCAGAGACCCAGTACTTC.